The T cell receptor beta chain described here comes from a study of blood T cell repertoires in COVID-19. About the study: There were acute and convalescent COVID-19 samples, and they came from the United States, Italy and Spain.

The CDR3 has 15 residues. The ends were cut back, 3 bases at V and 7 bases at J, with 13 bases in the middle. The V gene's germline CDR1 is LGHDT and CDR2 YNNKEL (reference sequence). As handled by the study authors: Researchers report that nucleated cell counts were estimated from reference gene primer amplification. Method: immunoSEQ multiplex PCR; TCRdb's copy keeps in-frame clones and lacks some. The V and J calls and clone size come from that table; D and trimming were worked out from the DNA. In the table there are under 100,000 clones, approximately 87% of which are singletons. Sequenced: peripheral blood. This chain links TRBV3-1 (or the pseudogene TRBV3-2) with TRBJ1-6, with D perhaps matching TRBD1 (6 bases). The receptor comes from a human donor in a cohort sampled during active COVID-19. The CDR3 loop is CASSQIGTNNSPLHF. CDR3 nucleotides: TGTGCCAGCAGCCAGATAGGGACAAACAATTCACCCCTCCACTTT.